This is a list of T cell receptor beta chains from one sample in a study of blood T cell repertoires in COVID-19. Produced via immunoSEQ multiplex PCR; TCRdb's table is partial and in-frame only. In the table there are about 40,000 clones, roughly 92% of which are singletons. Sequencing used peripheral blood. All receptors come from a man aged 50-60 years with active COVID-19. Each CDR3 is given with its conserved first and last residue. The D gene is left open where the match is weak. Not all rows give a size; the values are once, few, many and, for expanded clones, a class.

J	V	size	D	CDR3	DNA
TRBJ2-7	TRBV6-5	.	.	CASSRSPLYEQYF	TGTGCCAGCAGCAGGTCCCCTCTCTACGAGCAGTACTTC
TRBJ2-1	TRBV9	.	TRBD2	CASSPGRAGGNEQFF	TGTGCCAGCAGCCCGGGGAGGGCCGGGGGCAATGAGCAGTTCTTC
TRBJ1-1	TRBV6-1	.	TRBD1	CASSDPGQMNTEAFF	TGTGCCAGCAGTGATCCGGGACAGATGAACACTGAAGCTTTCTTT
TRBJ1-5	TRBV28	.	.	CASSLSVSNQPQHF	TGTGCCAGCAGTTTATCGGTTAGCAATCAGCCCCAGCATTTT
TRBJ2-1	TRBV3-1/TRBV3-2	.	TRBD2	CASSPRSGRSRNEQFF	TGTGCCAGCAGCCCCCGTAGCGGGAGAAGTCGGAATGAGCAGTTCTTC
TRBJ2-7	TRBV7-8	.	.	CASSLEFQGYEQYF	TGTGCCAGCAGCTTAGAGTTCCAGGGCTACGAGCAGTACTTC
TRBJ2-5	TRBV6-6	.	.	CASSYSPSVGETQYF	TGTGCCAGCAGTTACTCTCCTAGCGTCGGAGAGACCCAGTACTTC
TRBJ2-5	TRBV7-8	.	TRBD1	CASSFGQERYQETQYF	TGTGCCAGCAGCTTCGGACAGGAAAGGTACCAAGAGACCCAGTACTTC
TRBJ2-1	TRBV2	.	.	CASSYSGASNEQFF	TGTGCCAGCAGTTATTCGGGAGCTAGCAATGAGCAGTTCTTC
TRBJ2-1	TRBV6-5	.	.	CASTLSGKNEQFF	TGTGCCAGCACCCTTAGCGGTAAAAATGAGCAGTTCTTC
TRBJ2-7	TRBV28	.	.	CASSFGRIGYEQYF	TGTGCCAGCAGTTTTGGGCGTATCGGCTACGAGCAGTACTTC
TRBJ2-2	TRBV5-1	once	.	CASSAGLLATNTGELFF	TGCGCCAGCAGCGCCGGGCTCCTAGCGACTAACACCGGGGAGCTGTTTTTT
TRBJ2-1	TRBV5-1	.	TRBD1	CASSLGGQAYNEQFF	TGCGCCAGCAGCTTGGGGGGACAGGCCTACAATGAGCAGTTCTTC
TRBJ2-7	TRBV5-1	.	TRBD1	CASSGTGFHEQYF	TGCGCCAGCAGCGGGACAGGGTTCCACGAGCAGTACTTC
TRBJ2-7	TRBV15	once	.	CATSRDPPGSGEQYF	TGTGCCACCAGCAGAGATCCCCCAGGTTCCGGCGAGCAGTACTTC
TRBJ2-4	TRBV18	once	TRBD1	CASSGTVRNIQYF	TGTGCCAGCTCAGGGACAGTGAGAAACATTCAGTACTTC
TRBJ2-7	TRBV11-2	.	.	CASSFIQNEQYF	TGTGCCAGCAGCTTCATCCAGAACGAGCAGTACTTC
TRBJ2-7	TRBV2	.	TRBD2	CASSDRQGLAYEQYF	TGTGCCAGCAGCGATAGGCAGGGACTAGCCTACGAGCAGTACTTC
TRBJ2-1	TRBV7-7	.	TRBD1	CASSPDRGLNEQFF	TGTGCTAGCAGCCCGGACAGGGGTCTCAATGAGCAGTTCTTC
TRBJ2-5	TRBV6-5	once	.	CASSLETGRQETQYF	TGTGCCAGCAGTCTAGAGACAGGAAGGCAAGAGACCCAGTACTTC
TRBJ2-5	TRBV5-1	.	.	CASSLRRRETQYF	TGCGCCAGCAGCTTGCGAAGGAGGGAGACCCAGTACTTC
TRBJ2-3	TRBV4-1	.	.	CASSQEEAGGDTQYF	TGCGCCAGCAGCCAAGAAGAGGCAGGGGGGGATACGCAGTATTTT
TRBJ1-1	TRBV5-1	.	TRBD1	CASSMTGSGTEAFF	TGCGCCAGCAGTATGACAGGGTCGGGCACTGAAGCTTTCTTT
TRBJ2-1	TRBV6-5	.	TRBD2	CASSSVAGNEQFF	TGTGCCAGCAGTTCGGTAGCGGGGAATGAGCAGTTCTTC
TRBJ2-6	TRBV2	.	TRBD1	CASRTGASSGANVLTF	TGTGCCAGCCGGACAGGGGCTAGCTCTGGGGCCAACGTCCTGACTTTC
TRBJ2-1	TRBV5-1	once	TRBD2	CASSFVTSGNYNEQFF	TGCGCCAGCAGTTTCGTGACTAGCGGCAACTACAATGAGCAGTTCTTC
TRBJ2-1	TRBV10-2	.	TRBD2	CASGAGASGSSSYNEQFF	TGCGCCAGCGGAGCCGGGGCTAGCGGGTCGAGCTCCTACAATGAGCAGTTCTTC
TRBJ2-5	TRBV19	.	TRBD2	CASSLGREGSRETQYF	TGTGCCAGTAGCCTAGGGCGGGAGGGCTCCCGAGAGACCCAGTACTTC
TRBJ1-1	TRBV6-1	.	.	CASSEAGLTEAFF	TGTGCCAGCAGTGAAGCCGGGTTAACTGAAGCTTTCTTT
TRBJ2-1	TRBV19	.	.	CASGPRGISSYNEQFF	TGTGCCTCAGGACCCAGGGGAATAAGCTCCTACAATGAGCAGTTCTTC
TRBJ2-1	TRBV9	.	TRBD2	CASSQIAGETNNEQFF	TGTGCCAGCAGCCAAATAGCGGGAGAGACGAACAATGAGCAGTTCTTC
TRBJ1-2	TRBV27	.	TRBD1	CASSLGTGTYGYTF	TGTGCCAGCAGTCTAGGGACAGGGACATATGGCTACACCTTC
TRBJ2-1	TRBV29-1	.	.	CSVVLRDNEQFF	TGCAGCGTTGTTTTACGGGACAATGAGCAGTTCTTC
TRBJ2-1	TRBV19	once	TRBD2	CASSTQGVAGGPAEQFF	TGTGCCAGTAGTACCCAAGGGGTAGCGGGAGGGCCGGCTGAGCAGTTCTTC
TRBJ2-1	TRBV3-1/TRBV3-2	.	TRBD2	CASSQVRGALIYEQFF	TGTGCCAGCAGCCAAGTGCGGGGGGCGTTGATCTATGAGCAGTTCTTC
TRBJ1-2	TRBV2	.	TRBD1	CASRDTGGDGYTF	TGTGCCAGCAGGGATACAGGGGGTGATGGCTACACCTTC
TRBJ2-7	TRBV6-6	.	TRBD2	CASSTSGRAPYEQYF	TGTGCCAGCAGTACCAGCGGGAGGGCCCCCTACGAGCAGTACTTC
TRBJ2-2	TRBV18	.	.	CASSEDRRINTGELFF	TGTGCCAGCTCCGAAGACAGGAGAATCAACACCGGGGAGCTGTTTTTT
TRBJ1-3	TRBV28	once	.	CASKEAGNTIYF	TGTGCCAGCAAGGAGGCTGGAAACACCATATATTTT
TRBJ1-5	TRBV19	.	.	CASSISGRAQPQHF	TGTGCCAGTAGTATAAGCGGGAGGGCTCAGCCCCAGCATTTT
TRBJ2-1	TRBV28	.	TRBD2	CASSSPSSGRALNEQFF	TGTGCCAGCAGTTCCCCATCTAGCGGGAGGGCCTTAAATGAGCAGTTCTTC
TRBJ1-1	TRBV9	.	.	CASNRGMNTEAFF	TGTGCCAGCAATAGGGGCATGAACACTGAAGCTTTCTTT
TRBJ2-1	TRBV5-1	.	TRBD2	CASSWGPGGGNNEQFF	TGCGCCAGCAGCTGGGGTCCGGGAGGGGGTAACAATGAGCAGTTCTTC
TRBJ2-1	TRBV6-6	.	.	CASSLGFSGNEQFF	TGTGCCAGCAGTCTAGGGTTCAGCGGCAATGAGCAGTTCTTC
TRBJ2-1	TRBV7-9	.	TRBD2	CASSLVASGRDEQFF	TGTGCCAGCAGCTTAGTAGCTAGCGGGAGGGATGAGCAGTTCTTC
TRBJ2-3	TRBV15	.	TRBD2	CATSRSGGPEEDTQYF	TGTGCCACCAGCAGATCGGGAGGGCCTGAGGAAGATACGCAGTATTTT
TRBJ1-1	TRBV3-1/TRBV3-2	.	.	CASEAGLGLGNTEAFF	TGTGCCAGCGAAGCGGGGCTTGGGCTCGGGAACACTGAAGCTTTCTTT
TRBJ1-2	TRBV5-6	.	.	CASSLRGLGYGYTF	TGTGCCAGCAGCTTGCGAGGGTTGGGCTATGGCTACACCTTC
TRBJ2-1	TRBV28	.	.	CASLTSGMEGEQFF	TGTGCCAGCCTAACCTCCGGGATGGAAGGTGAGCAGTTCTTC
TRBJ2-1	TRBV5-1	.	TRBD2	CASKSTTSGFAYNEQFF	TGCGCCAGCAAATCGACGACTAGCGGGTTCGCCTACAATGAGCAGTTCTTC
TRBJ2-5	TRBV5-8	once	.	CASSFVSSRGETQYF	TGTGCCAGCAGCTTCGTCTCCTCTCGGGGAGAGACCCAGTACTTC
TRBJ2-2	TRBV27	.	TRBD2	CASRGWGGVAGELFF	TGTGCCAGCAGAGGTTGGGGGGGAGTCGCCGGGGAGCTGTTTTTT
TRBJ2-7	TRBV19	.	TRBD2	CASSPLAGGRYEQYF	TGTGCCAGTAGTCCTCTAGCGGGAGGGCGGTACGAGCAGTACTTC